These 14 T cell receptor beta chains share one sample of origin, sequenced in a study of shared clonotypes between healthy human individuals. Measured with immunoSEQ multiplex PCR; TCRdb has only the in-frame clones, and not every one. The table records fewer than 3 million clones, 85% to 95% of them present only once. The sequenced sample consisted of naive CD4+ T cells from PBMCs. Subset given: CD45RA+ positively selected. The source of these receptors is a man aged 18-30 years in good health. Some clones in this sample may be carry-over from other donors' samples.

This clone appeared a single time. The chain recombines TRBV30 with TRBJ2-2; TRBD2 aligns across 7 bases. V dropped 0 bases and J dropped 1; count of bases not matched to a gene: 5. CDR3 length: 16 amino acids. Germline-derived CDR1 and CDR2 are GTSNPN and SVGIG (reference sequence). The CDR3 loop reads CAWSVQTGGNTGELFF. Written as DNA, the CDR3 is TGTGCCTGGAGTGTACAGACGGGGGGGAACACCGGGGAGCTGTTTTTT.

The J gene is TRBJ1-2, the V gene TRBV6-4, with 8 bases lining up with TRBD1. Germline values: CDR1 MRHNA, CDR2 SNTAGT. Trimming removed 1 base from V and 3 bases from J; junction bases left unmatched: 10. CDR3 length: 17 amino acids. This chain's CDR3 is CASSDYFTRTGYYGYTF. The CDR3 nucleotides read TGTGCCAGCAGTGACTATTTTACAAGGACAGGGTACTATGGCTACACCTTC.

The table lists this clone with a count of one. The chain recombines TRBV6-1 with TRBJ2-5; 11 nucleotides match TRBD1. The length of the CDR3 is 18 residues. CDR1 is MNHNS, CDR2 SASEGT, per germline. Losses at the gene ends were 4 bases for V and 4 bases for J; bases not matched to a gene: 14. The CDR3 DNA is TGTGCCAGCAGTGGAAATGGGTGGCTGGACAGGGGGCGAGAGACCCAGTACTTC. Protein sequence: CASSGNGWLDRGRETQYF.

The chain uses TRBV5-1 and TRBJ1-2; 11 positions match TRBD1. Trimming cost V 4 bases and J 1 base; bases outside gene matches: 3. Germline loops: CDR1 SGHRS, CDR2 YFSETQ. The CDR3 is made up of 15 amino acids. CDR3 DNA sequence: TGCGCCAGCAGCATGGGACAGGGGGATAACTATGGCTACACCTTC. Protein product: CASSMGQGDNYGYTF.

The chain links TRBV28 to TRBJ2-7; D gene uncertain. The CDR3 loop spans 13 amino acids. Germline loops: CDR1 MDHEN, CDR2 SYDVKM. V was cut by 6 bases and J by 11 bases, with 20 bases left in between. The DNA of the CDR3 is TGTGCCAGCAGCAAAGGGCCCAGTGGTTTGAAGTACTTC. Translated, it gives CASSKGPSGLKYF.

J is TRBJ2-1 and V is TRBV19; D possibly corresponds to TRBD2 (5 bases). Trimming shortened V by 3 bases and J by 2 bases, and 8 bases separated the two germline ends. The CDR3 is 14 amino acids. The germline CDR1 and CDR2 sequences are LNHDA and SQIVND (reference sequence). The CDR3 protein is CASSIPGTYNEQFF. CDR3 bases: TGTGCCAGTAGTATTCCCGGGACCTACAATGAGCAGTTCTTC. Based on the CDR3 plus reference TRBV19 and TRBJ2-1, the full variable domain is DGGITQSPKYLFRKEGQNVTLSCEQNLNHDAMYWYRQDPGQGLRLIYYSQIVNDFQKGDIAEGYSVSREKKESFPLTVTSAQKNPTAFYLCASSIPGTYNEQFFGPGTRLTVL.

This rearrangement joins TRBV11-3 to TRBJ2-5; 10 positions match TRBD1. The CDR3 is 14 residues long. Unmatched junction bases numbered 9, after V lost 5 bases and J lost 9 bases. Germline V gene data show CDR1 as SGHNT and CDR2 as YENEEA. The DNA of the CDR3 is TGTGCCAGCAGCCCCGGGACAGGGGCGACCTCCCAGTACTTC. Translated: CASSPGTGATSQYF.

V usage is TRBV4-3 and J usage is TRBJ2-1; 12 bases are a match to TRBD2. The V and J ends lost 0 bases and 4 bases, in that order; junction bases with no gene match: 4. CDR3 length: 17 residues. Germline CDR1 LGHNA, CDR2 YSLEER. The DNA of the CDR3 is TGCGCCAGCAGCCAAGACCTGACTAGCGGGGGATACAATGAGCAGTTCTTC. Translating it yields CASSQDLTSGGYNEQFF.

This clone has just one count. The same CDR3 arises from other DNA sequences in this sample as well. This chain joins TRBV9 and TRBJ2-1; maybe TRBD2 (6 bases). Germline values: CDR1 SGDLS, CDR2 YYNGEE. The CDR3 spans 11 residues. V was shortened by 4 bases and J by 10 bases, with 9 bases between the two germline ends. In nucleotides, the CDR3 is TGTGCCAGCAGCAGGGGAGGCGAGCAGTTCTTC. The encoded protein is CASSRGGEQFF.

J is TRBJ2-7 and V is TRBV18, with D unresolved. The ends were cut back, 3 bases at V and 2 bases at J, with 5 bases in the middle. CDR3 size: 12 residues. CDR1 and CDR2 from the germline V gene are KGHSH and LQKENI. The CDR3 reads CASSPEPYEQYF. In nucleotides, the CDR3 is TGTGCCAGCTCACCGGAACCCTACGAGCAGTACTTC.

The rearrangement links TRBV15 to TRBJ1-4; weak D call: TRBD1 (5 bases). Germline V gene lookup returns CDR1 LNHNV and CDR2 YYDKDF (reference sequence). Trimming took 6 bases from V and 4 from J, leaving 12 bases between them. There are 14 residues in the CDR3. The CDR3 DNA is TGTGCCACCAGTGGCGGGGGAGATAATGAAAAACTGTTTTTT. It encodes CATSGGGDNEKLFF.

This clone was seen a handful of times. This chain connects TRBV19 to TRBJ2-7; 10 bases match TRBD2. The CDR3 sequence is 17 residues long. Trimming at V came to 4 bases and at J to 5 bases, leaving 14 bases not matched to a gene. CDR1 and CDR2 from the germline V gene are LNHDA and SQIVND (reference sequence). CDR3 bases: TGTGCCAGTAGTAACGGCCAGGGAGTAGCGGGAGGCCACGAGCAGTACTTC. Protein: CASSNGQGVAGGHEQYF. The variable domain in full, completed from reference TRBV19 and TRBJ2-7, reads DGGITQSPKYLFRKEGQNVTLSCEQNLNHDAMYWYRQDPGQGLRLIYYSQIVNDFQKGDIAEGYSVSREKKESFPLTVTSAQKNPTAFYLCASSNGQGVAGGHEQYFGPGTRLTVT.

The rearrangement joins TRBV27 to TRBJ2-2, with 9 bases that match TRBD2. There are 16 residues in the CDR3. Germline values: CDR1 MNHEY, CDR2 SMNVEV (reference sequence). J lost 5 bases, V lost 4 bases, and 8 bases had no gene match. The CDR3 DNA follows: TGTGCCAGCAGTTCCCTGGGTAGCGGGGGAACCGGGGAGCTGTTTTTT. As protein: CASSSLGSGGTGELFF.

The DNA of the CDR3 is TGTGCCAGTAGATGGGCAGGACAGAACACTGAAGCTTTCTTT. Translation: CASRWAGQNTEAFF. The chain couples TRBV19 to TRBJ1-1; tentatively, D is TRBD1 (5 bases). Per germline, CDR1 LNHDA and CDR2 SQIVND (reference sequence). This CDR3 has 14 amino acids. Trimming removed 6 bases at V and 1 base at J, with 12 bases between. The variable domain in full, completed from reference TRBV19 and TRBJ1-1, reads DGGITQSPKYLFRKEGQNVTLSCEQNLNHDAMYWYRQDPGQGLRLIYYSQIVNDFQKGDIAEGYSVSREKKESFPLTVTSAQKNPTAFYLCASRWAGQNTEAFFGQGTRLTVV.